A single sample is the source of the 10 T cell receptor beta chains below, sequenced in a study of cytomegalovirus exposure and HLA in healthy donors. It was with 60 Vbeta and 13 Jbeta primers that the PCR ran. The data were produced by immunoSEQ multiplex PCR, yet TCRdb's version contains in-frame clones alone and is incomplete. The table lists 120,000 or so clones, about 76% of them singletons, with over 25% in the top ten. The specimen sequenced was PBMCs. The source is a man aged 55-75 years in good health and CMV-seropositive.

The rearrangement links TRBV5-1 to TRBJ2-2; 9 bases map to TRBD2. The CDR3 sequence is 16 residues long. The V and J ends lost 3 bases and 1 base, in that order; junction bases with no gene match: 4. The V gene's germline CDR1 is SGHRS and CDR2 YFSETQ. The CDR3 DNA reads as TGCGCCAGCAGCTACCTAGCGGGACTGAACACCGGGGAGCTGTTTTTT. This sequence encodes CASSYLAGLNTGELFF.

The chain links TRBV6-1 to TRBJ1-6; D gene unclear. Germline assignment: CDR1 MNHNS and CDR2 SASEGT. The length of the CDR3 is 14 residues. The germline V and J ends were trimmed by 3 bases and 5 bases, with 8 bases remaining between them. Here the CDR3 reads CASSDPTDNSPLHF. In DNA, the CDR3 is TGTGCCAGCAGTGACCCGACTGATAATTCACCCCTCCACTTT.

This clone has only a few counts. This chain links TRBV28 with TRBJ2-2; 7 positions agree with TRBD1. This CDR3 spans 16 amino acids. Germline-derived CDR1 and CDR2 are MDHEN and SYDVKM. Losses at the gene ends were 3 bases for V and 6 bases for J; bases not matched to a gene: 10. The CDR3 is CASSLGDSLGAGELFF. CDR3 nucleotide sequence: TGTGCCAGCAGTTTGGGGGACAGCCTCGGGGCCGGGGAGCTGTTTTTT.

The chain joins TRBV6-6 to TRBJ2-2; tentative D call: TRBD2 (6 bases). Germline V CDR1 and CDR2: MNHNY, SVGAGI (reference sequence). This CDR3 comprises 15 residues. Trimming took off 6 bases at V and 4 bases at J, with 15 bases between the two ends. CDR3 DNA sequence: TGTGCCAGCAGGAGAGAGGGAGGTGTCACCGGGGAGCTGTTTTTT. It translates to CASRREGGVTGELFF.

CDR3 nucleotides: TGTGCCAGTAGTATCTTCGGCGAGGCTACTACTAACTATGGCTACACCTTC. It is translated as CASSIFGEATTNYGYTF. The rearrangement joins TRBV19 to TRBJ1-2; D call uncertain. Germline CDR1 LNHDA, CDR2 SQIVND (reference sequence). This CDR3 is built from 17 residues. Trimming removed 3 bases at V and 0 bases at J, with 17 bases between.

This rearrangement joins TRBV5-1 to TRBJ1-1; possible D gene TRBD1, 5 bases. Trimming cost V 1 base and J 5 bases, with 15 bases left between them. The germline CDR1 and CDR2 sequences are SGHRS and YFSETQ. The CDR3 consists of 15 residues. The CDR3, as DNA: TGCGCCAGCAGCTTGCAGGAGACAGTGGGGACTGAAGCTTTCTTT. Encoded protein: CASSLQETVGTEAFF.

The rearrangement joins TRBV13 to TRBJ2-5, with a weak D call TRBD1 (5 bases). Germline-derived CDR1 and CDR2 are PRHDT and FYEKMQ (reference sequence). V lost 0 bases and J 2 bases, leaving 19 bases between the germline ends. This CDR3 region has 18 residues. CDR3 DNA: TGTGCCAGCAGCTTAGGCCCCAGCTATCAGGGCGTTCAAGAGACCCAGTACTTC. Its translation: CASSLGPSYQGVQETQYF.

This sequence joins TRBV4-1 and TRBJ2-1, with TRBD1 identical over 7 bases. The V gene end was trimmed by 2 bases and the J gene end by 2 bases; junction bases not matched to a gene: 9. The CDR3 length is 17 residues. Germline CDR1 and CDR2: MGHRA and YSYEKL. The CDR3 DNA sequence: TGCGCCAGCAGCCAAAGAGGCTGGGGACAGACCTACAATGAGCAGTTCTTC. Translation gives CASSQRGWGQTYNEQFF.

The rearrangement uses TRBV6-1 and TRBJ1-2; D is undetermined. The CDR3 consists of 13 residues. CDR1 and CDR2 from the germline V gene are MNHNS and SASEGT. V lost 5 bases, J lost 4 bases, and 11 bases lay in between. The CDR3 reads CASSRGPSYGYTF. The CDR3 coding sequence is TGTGCCAGCAGTCGAGGGCCATCCTATGGCTACACCTTC.

The chain is built from TRBV6-6 and TRBJ1-5; 7 bases fit TRBD1. The CDR3 covers 15 residues. Germline V gives CDR1 MNHNY, CDR2 SVGAGI (reference sequence). The junction had 11 bases not matched to a gene; V was cut back by 7 bases and J by 5 bases. For the CDR3, the DNA is TGTGCCAGCAATTTATCAGACAGGGAACATCAGCCCCAGCATTTT. This gives the protein CASNLSDREHQPQHF.